The T cell receptor beta chain described here comes from a study of shared clonotypes between healthy human individuals. This clone was picked up one time. The assay was carried out at the deep level. Sequencing used immunoSEQ multiplex PCR; TCRdb keeps in-frame clones, though not all of them. The sample includes around 1,000,000 clones, 77% of them seen just once. Each donor was a Caucasian adult residing in Nashville, Tennessee. Germline assignment: CDR1 MDHEN and CDR2 SYDVKM. CDR3 length equals 16 residues. Unmatched junction bases numbered 6, after V lost 6 bases and J lost 0 bases. Sequenced: memory CD4+ T cells from PBMCs. The subset is: CD45RA-negative fraction. The rearrangement joins TRBV28 to TRBJ1-1; 11 positions agree with TRBD1. This receptor was taken from a man aged 18 to 35 in good health. Some clones in this sample may be carry-over from other donors' samples. The CDR3 nucleotides are TGTGCCAGCAGAGAGGACAGGGGGCTTATGAACACTGAAGCTTTCTTT. As protein: CASREDRGLMNTEAFF.